This T cell receptor beta chain emerged from a study of cytomegalovirus exposure and HLA in healthy donors. The study's findings and limits: An assumption of roughly uniform sequencing depth across donors underlay the presence/absence analyses. In a later analysis, TCR beta V- and J-gene trimming showed a link to a missense DCLRE1C variant. Indistinguishability led to the exclusion of some V segments, TRBV6-2 and TRBV6-3 included.

Use of 60 Vbeta and 13 Jbeta primers characterized the PCR. Original handling: Later analysis identified roughly 82 million unique TCR beta chains, 9 million to 12 million shared. Produced via immunoSEQ multiplex PCR; TCRdb's table is partial and in-frame only. V and J calls and clone size are given by that table; D and trimming were obtained from the DNA. The repertoire holds some 190,000 clones, with about 10% as singletons. CDR1 and CDR2 (germline): SQVTM, ANQGSEA. The CDR3 contains 11 residues. On this clone itself: As yet, its antigen is unknown.

Sequenced sample: PBMCs. The receptor's source is a woman in her thirties in good health and CMV-seropositive. V and J are TRBV29-1 and TRBJ1-2; tentatively, D is TRBD1 (5 bases). The CDR3 is CSSRQNYGYTF. The CDR3 DNA reads as TGCAGTTCCAGACAGAACTATGGCTACACCTTC.